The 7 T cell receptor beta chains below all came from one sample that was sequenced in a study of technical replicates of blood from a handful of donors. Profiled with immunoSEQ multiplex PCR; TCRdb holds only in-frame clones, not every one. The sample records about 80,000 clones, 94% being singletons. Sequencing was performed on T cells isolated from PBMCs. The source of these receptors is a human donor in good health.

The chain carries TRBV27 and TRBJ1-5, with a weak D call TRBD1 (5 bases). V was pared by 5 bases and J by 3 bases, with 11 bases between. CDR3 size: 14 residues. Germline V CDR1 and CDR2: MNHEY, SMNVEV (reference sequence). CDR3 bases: TGTGCCAGCAGTGTGGCAGGGCTCAATCAGCCCCAGCATTTT. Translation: CASSVAGLNQPQHF.

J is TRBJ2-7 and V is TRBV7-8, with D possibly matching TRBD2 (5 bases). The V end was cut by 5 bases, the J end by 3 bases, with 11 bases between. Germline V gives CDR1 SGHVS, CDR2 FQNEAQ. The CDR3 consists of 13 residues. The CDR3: CASSQTSFYEQYF. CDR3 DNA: TGTGCCAGCAGCCAAACTAGTTTCTACGAGCAGTACTTC. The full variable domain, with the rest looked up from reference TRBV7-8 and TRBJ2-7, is GAGVSQSPRYKVAKRGQDVALRCDPISGHVSLFWYQQALGQGPEFLTYFQNEAQLDKSGLPSDRFFAERPEGSVSTLKIQRTQQEDSAVYLCASSQTSFYEQYFGPGTRLTVT.

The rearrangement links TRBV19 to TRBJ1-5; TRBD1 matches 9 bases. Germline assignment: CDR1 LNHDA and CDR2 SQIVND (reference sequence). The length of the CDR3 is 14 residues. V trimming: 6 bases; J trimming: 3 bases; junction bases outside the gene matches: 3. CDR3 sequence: CASRTGGINQPQHF. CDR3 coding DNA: TGTGCCAGTAGGACAGGGGGGATCAATCAGCCCCAGCATTTT.

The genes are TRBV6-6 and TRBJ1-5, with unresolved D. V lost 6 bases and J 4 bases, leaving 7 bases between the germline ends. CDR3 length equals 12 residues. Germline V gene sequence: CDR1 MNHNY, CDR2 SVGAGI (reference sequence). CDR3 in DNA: TGTGCCAGCAGGGAGGAAAATCAGCCCCAGCATTTT. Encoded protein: CASREENQPQHF.

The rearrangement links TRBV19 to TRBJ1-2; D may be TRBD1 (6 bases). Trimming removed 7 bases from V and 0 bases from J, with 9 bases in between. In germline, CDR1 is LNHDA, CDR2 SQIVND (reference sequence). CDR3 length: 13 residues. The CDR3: CASKDRANYGYTF. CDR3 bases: TGTGCCAGTAAGGACAGAGCTAACTATGGCTACACCTTC. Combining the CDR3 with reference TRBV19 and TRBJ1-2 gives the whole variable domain DGGITQSPKYLFRKEGQNVTLSCEQNLNHDAMYWYRQDPGQGLRLIYYSQIVNDFQKGDIAEGYSVSREKKESFPLTVTSAQKNPTAFYLCASKDRANYGYTFGSGTRLTVV.

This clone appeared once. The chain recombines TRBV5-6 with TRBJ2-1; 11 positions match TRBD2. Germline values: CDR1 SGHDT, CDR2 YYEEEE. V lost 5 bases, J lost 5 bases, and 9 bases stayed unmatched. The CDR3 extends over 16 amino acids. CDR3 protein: CASRLTTTSGNNEQFF. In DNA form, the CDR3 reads TGTGCCAGCAGGCTCACTACGACTAGCGGGAACAATGAGCAGTTCTTC.

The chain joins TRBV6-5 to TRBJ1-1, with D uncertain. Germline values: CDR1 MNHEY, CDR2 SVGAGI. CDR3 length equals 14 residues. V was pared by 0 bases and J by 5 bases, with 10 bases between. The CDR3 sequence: CASSYSNSGTEAFF. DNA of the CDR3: TGTGCCAGCAGTTACTCGAACAGCGGGACTGAAGCTTTCTTT.